These 23 T cell receptor beta chains originate from one sample sequenced in a study of vaccination and CD4 T cells after COVID-19. With the Oncomine TCR Beta short-read assay, DNA from cultured CD4+ T cells was sequenced. TCRdb fed the PCR reads into MiXCR, producing one record per CDR3 protein. Of several thousand distinct CDR3 sequences in the sample, 41% were seen once. Treatment of the sample: approximately 11-day PBMC culture with coronavirus spike peptide pools or control peptides (ViraFEST assay). Those CD4+ T cells from the unexposed donor predate the COVID-19 pandemic (2011-2018). These receptors are not linked to any known antigen. The sequenced sample consisted of CD4+ T cells from blood, cultured in vitro. These receptor sequences come from a human donor in good health.

This clonotype turned up a few times. The chain combines TRBV27 with TRBJ1-5, with 7 bases that match TRBD1. The junction had 12 bases not matched to a gene; V was cut back by 4 bases and J by 3 bases. Germline-derived CDR1 and CDR2 are MNHEY and SMNVEV (reference sequence). The CDR3 runs to 17 residues. The CDR3 here is CASSSVDRAKDNQPQHF. The CDR3 bases are TGTGCCAGCAGTTCCGTCGACAGGGCGAAAGACAATCAGCCCCAGCATTTT.

V gene TRBV12-3 or TRBV12-4 combines with J gene TRBJ2-7; D ambiguous. V was pared by 2 bases and J by 4 bases, with 6 bases between. The CDR3 runs to 12 residues. The CDR3 bases are TGTGCCAGCAGTTTATCGGTTTACGAGCAGTACTTC. Residues: CASSLSVYEQYF.

This clonotype was recorded only once. This sequence joins TRBV11-2 and TRBJ2-6; D remains ambiguous. The V end lost 5 bases, the J end lost 4 bases, and 12 bases lay between the germline ends. The CDR3 loop spans 15 amino acids. Germline CDR1 reads SGHAT; CDR2 reads FQNNGV. This CDR3 is CASSPVTAGANVLTF. CDR3 nucleotides: TGTGCCAGCAGCCCGGTCACCGCCGGGGCCAACGTCCTGACTTTC.

In its sample, this clonotype was seen a few times. Here the CDR3 reads CSARSQGTEAFF. CDR3 in DNA: TGCAGTGCTAGATCTCAGGGCACTGAAGCTTTCTTT. The chain links TRBV20-1 to TRBJ1-1; a weak D match, TRBD1 (5 bases). The V end lost 2 bases, the J end lost 4 bases, and 8 bases lay between the germline ends. The length of the CDR3 is 12 residues. Germline V gene lookup returns CDR1 DFQATT and CDR2 SNEGSKA (reference sequence).

This chain connects TRBV10-3 to TRBJ1-2, with D unclear. The V gene's germline CDR1 is ENHRY and CDR2 SYGVKD. Trimming shortened V by 6 bases and J by 4 bases, and 12 bases separated the two germline ends. This CDR3 is 13 amino acids long. The CDR3 loop is CAIRDAAIYGYTF. The CDR3 coding sequence is TGTGCCATCAGGGACGCGGCAATCTATGGCTACACCTTC.

This clonotype was seen more than once but under ten times. V and J are TRBV20-1 and TRBJ2-3, with 7 bases lining up with TRBD2. Trimming removed 6 bases from V and 1 base from J; junction bases left unmatched: 7. The CDR3 extends over 14 amino acids. Per germline, CDR1 DFQATT and CDR2 SNEGSKA (reference sequence). CDR3 DNA sequence: TGCAGTGCGGATCGGGGAGGGGGCACAGATACGCAGTATTTT. Its protein is CSADRGGGTDTQYF.

This clonotype was detected a few times. The chain is built from TRBV6-4 and TRBJ2-2; unclear D gene. The CDR3 has 13 amino acids. V shed 3 bases and J shed 4 bases, with 6 bases lying between them. The germline V gene has CDR1 MRHNA and CDR2 SNTAGT. CDR3 amino acids: CASSEVGTGELFF. The CDR3, as DNA: TGTGCCAGCAGTGAGGTTGGCACCGGGGAGCTGTTTTTT.

The V and J genes are TRBV29-1 and TRBJ2-3; no clear D. Trimming left V 3 bases short and J 4 bases short, with 8 bases between. There are 12 residues in the CDR3. The germline V gene has CDR1 SQVTM and CDR2 ANQGSEA. The CDR3 DNA reads as TGCAGCGTTGATCAGGTAGCAGATACGCAGTATTTT. Translation: CSVDQVADTQYF.

This sequence joins TRBV2 and TRBJ1-5, with unresolved D. The CDR3 is made up of 14 amino acids. V was trimmed by 4 bases and J by 0 bases, leaving 7 bases between them. The germline gives CDR1 SNHLY, CDR2 FYNNEI. The CDR3, as DNA: TGTGCCAGCAGTGCGGGCTATAGCAATCAGCCCCAGCATTTT. Encoded protein: CASSAGYSNQPQHF. Full variable domain (outside the CDR3, taken from reference TRBV2 and TRBJ1-5): EPEVTQTPSHQVTQMGQEVILRCVPISNHLYFYWYRQILGQKVEFLVSFYNNEISEKSEIFDDQFSVERPDGSNFTLKIRSTKLEDSAMYFCASSAGYSNQPQHFGDGTRLSIL.

Turning to this clonotype: Relative to the germline gene, one junction end is altered; a read error may explain this. This sequence joins TRBV19 and TRBJ2-5; D unclear. The CDR3 spans 12 residues. Germline V lookup: CDR1 LNHDA, CDR2 SQIVND (reference sequence). CDR3 amino acids: CASSSSGETLYF. The CDR3 DNA reads as TGTGCCAGTAGTTCATCAGGAGAGACCCTGTACTTC.

This clonotype is medium-sized by share. This chain connects TRBV20-1 to TRBJ1-2; 7 bases are shared with TRBD1. Per germline, CDR1 DFQATT and CDR2 SNEGSKA (reference sequence). The length of the CDR3 is 12 residues. CDR3 sequence: CRGGGGDYGYTF. DNA of the CDR3: TGCAGGGGGGGAGGGGGCGACTATGGCTACACCTTC.

This sequence joins TRBV7-9 and TRBJ1-2; 7 nucleotides line up with TRBD1. J was trimmed by 2 bases and V by 5 bases; bases with no gene match: 2. The CDR3 is 13 amino acids. The V gene's germline CDR1 is SEHNR and CDR2 FQNEAQ (reference sequence). This chain's CDR3 is CASSNRGNYGYTF. As DNA, the CDR3 is TGTGCCAGCAGCAACAGGGGAAACTATGGCTACACCTTC.

The chain is built from TRBV19 and TRBJ2-5, with D maybe TRBD2 (6 bases). Germline CDR1 reads LNHDA; CDR2 reads SQIVND (reference sequence). Trimming cost V 1 base and J 4 bases, with 13 bases left between them. The CDR3 covers 15 residues. CDR3 nucleotides: TGTGCCAGTAGTATAGGGGACTCCGGCCCAGAGACCCAGTACTTC. It specifies CASSIGDSGPETQYF.

The sample holds a few counts of this clonotype. The chain joins TRBV5-4 to TRBJ1-1; TRBD1 is a possible D gene (5 bases). Germline assignment: CDR1 SGHNT and CDR2 YYREEE (reference sequence). The CDR3 contains 13 residues. The ends were cut back, 4 bases at V and 5 bases at J, with 12 bases in the middle. The CDR3 region is CASSAGGGTEAFF. The CDR3 DNA follows: TGTGCCAGCAGCGCGGGGGGAGGTACTGAAGCTTTCTTT. Full variable domain (outside the CDR3, taken from reference TRBV5-4 and TRBJ1-1): ETGVTQSPTHLIKTRGQQVTLRCSSQSGHNTVSWYQQALGQGPQFIFQYYREEENGRGNFPPRFSGLQFPNYSSELNVNALELDDSALYLCASSAGGGTEAFFGQGTRLTVV.

The chain is built from TRBV20-1 and TRBJ2-3; D is unclear. CDR1 and CDR2 (germline): DFQATT, SNEGSKA (reference sequence). The length of the CDR3 is 12 residues. V was shortened by 3 bases and J by 4 bases, with 8 bases between the two germline ends. The CDR3 region has the DNA TGCAGTGCTAGTTTTGGGCCAGATACGCAGTATTTT. Protein: CSASFGPDTQYF.

The chain couples TRBV10-2 to TRBJ1-5; D uncertain. V was trimmed by 4 bases and J by 5 bases, leaving 9 bases between them. The CDR3 totals 13 residues. Germline loops: CDR1 WSHSY, CDR2 SAAADI. The CDR3 region is CASSVHGDQPQHF. CDR3 nucleotide sequence: TGCGCCAGCAGTGTGCACGGCGATCAGCCCCAGCATTTT.

V and J are TRBV29-1 and TRBJ1-2; 8 bases fit TRBD1. Germline V gene lookup returns CDR1 SQVTM and CDR2 ANQGSEA. CDR3 size: 14 residues. Trimming cost V 3 bases and J 4 bases; bases outside gene matches: 7. CDR3 region: CSVDVLQGGYGYTF. DNA of the CDR3: TGCAGCGTTGATGTCCTACAGGGGGGCTATGGCTACACCTTC.

The V call is TRBV5-1, the J call TRBJ2-1, with 7 bases identical to TRBD1. Germline trimming cut 4 bases from V and 4 bases from J; bases unmatched to any gene: 2. CDR3 length equals 13 residues. Germline loops: CDR1 SGHRS, CDR2 YFSETQ. CDR3 DNA: TGCGCCAGCAGCCAGACAGGGTACAATGAGCAGTTCTTC. Translated, it gives CASSQTGYNEQFF.

V gene TRBV16 combines with J gene TRBJ1-2; D perhaps matches TRBD1 (5 bases). This CDR3 region has 14 residues. Deletions cut 7 bases from V and 4 bases from J, with 16 bases between. Germline V lookup: CDR1 KGHSY, CDR2 FQNENV. CDR3 sequence reads: CASKGALGSYGYTF. The DNA for the CDR3 is TGTGCCAGCAAAGGGGCCTTGGGATCCTATGGCTACACCTTC.

DNA for the CDR3: TGTGCAAGTCGCTTATCTCTTTCGGGGAGCTCTGGGGCCAACGTCCTGACTTTC. Protein: CASRLSLSGSSGANVLTF. The chain uses TRBV12-2 and TRBJ2-6. TRBV12-2 is described as a pseudogene. The CDR3 covers 18 residues.

This clonotype was observed a handful of times. The rearrangement links TRBV7-6 to TRBJ1-1, with TRBD1 matching over 7 bases. The CDR3 contains 16 residues. CDR1 and CDR2 (germline): SGHVS, FNYEAQ. J gave up 0 bases and V 3 bases, and 7 bases lay outside the gene matches. DNA of the CDR3: TGTGCCAGCAGCTTCGAGGGGGCCTTTATGAACACTGAAGCTTTCTTT. Translation: CASSFEGAFMNTEAFF.

Judged by abundance, this clonotype is medium-sized. The rearrangement uses TRBV6-1 and TRBJ2-7; 8 nucleotides align to TRBD1. CDR1 is MNHNS and CDR2 is SASEGT in the germline V gene. The trim removed 6 bases at V and 4 bases at J, leaving 11 bases unmatched. This CDR3 comprises 15 residues. CDR3 region: CASRPGTGGIYEQYF. The DNA for the CDR3 is TGTGCCAGCAGGCCCGGGACAGGAGGAATTTACGAGCAGTACTTC.

This sequence joins TRBV12-3 or TRBV12-4 and TRBJ2-5, with a weak D call TRBD2 (6 bases). The CDR3 length is 11 residues. V lost 8 bases to trimming and J lost 5 bases, with 9 bases between them. CDR3 protein: CASGLAETQYF. In DNA, the CDR3 is TGTGCCAGCGGCCTAGCGGAGACCCAGTACTTC.